Here is one T cell receptor (beta chain) with its context. Its antigen is undetermined. This sample was included in a study of shared clonotypes between healthy human individuals. Points from the study as a whole: Sharing across four donors was highest in naive CD4 (around 5%) and lowest in memory CD8 (about 0.4%). Large sequencing depth failed to make sorted-subset sequencing complete, rarefaction showed. Across subsets, estimated richness was generally greater for naive than for memory populations.

Terminally differentiated effector memory CD45RA+ cells were left out of the naive CD8 fraction, which was CD45RO-negative and positively selected for CCR7. TCRdb keeps only in-frame clones here, not all; method: immunoSEQ multiplex PCR. The profile shows 2 million to 2.5 million clones, more than 85% of them singletons. Germline CDR1 and CDR2: MDHEN and SYDVKM. The CDR3 runs to 13 residues. Trimming left V 10 bases short and J 1 base short, with 14 bases between. The chain couples TRBV28 to TRBJ2-7; D perhaps matches TRBD2 (6 bases). The clonotype was recovered from a man between 18 and 35 years old in good health. Some clones in this sample may be carry-over from other donors' samples. The sequenced sample was naive CD8+ T cells from PBMCs. The CDR3 DNA follows: TGTGCCACCGCATGGGGGGAATCCTACGAGCAGTACTTC. Its protein product is CATAWGESYEQYF.